This TCR beta chain stems from a study of blood T cell repertoires in COVID-19. Study-wide background: Sample material is recorded as cDNA or gDNA derived from T cells, B-cell-depleted T cells, or PBMCs.

Methods used by the authors: Estimation of nucleated cell counts relied on the amplification of reference gene primers. Here immunoSEQ multiplex PCR was the method, and the copy in TCRdb shows in-frame clones only, minus some. The V and J calls and clone size are taken from that table; D and trimming were inferred from the DNA. Here the sample spans hundreds of thousands of clones, roughly 80% being singletons. The CDR3 consists of 16 residues. V shed 4 bases and J shed 4 bases, with 20 bases lying between them. Germline CDR1 reads SGHKS; CDR2 reads YYEKEE (reference sequence). The clonotype comes from a woman at least 80 years old with acute or convalescent COVID-19. Sequences were obtained from peripheral blood. The chain has TRBV5-5 and TRBJ1-2; weak D call: TRBD1 (5 bases). The CDR3 here is CASSAPGGGTIYGYTF. The CDR3 region has the DNA TGTGCCAGCAGCGCGCCCGGCGGGGGTACCATCTATGGCTACACCTTC.